This TCR beta chain was profiled in a study of T cells after yellow fever vaccination. TCRdb analysed the 5' RACE reads with MiXCR anew, one entry per CDR3 protein. This sample has 450,000 to 550,000 distinct CDR3 sequences; 21% occur once, and the top ten carry around 17%. Per the germline V gene, CDR1 is SGHAT and CDR2 is FQNNGV. The CDR3 contains 14 residues. V lost 4 bases, J lost 1 base, and 9 bases lay in between. This sample comprised PBMCs, obtained roughly 20 days after the first yellow fever vaccination. The gene calls are TRBV11-2 and TRBJ2-3; TRBD2 might be the D (5 bases). The receptor was derived from a man younger than 35 who received the YFV17D yellow fever vaccine. CDR3 DNA sequence: TGTGCCAGCAGCTATACTAGTGGCACAGATACGCAGTATTTT. Its protein product is CASSYTSGTDTQYF. Full variable domain (remainder filled in from reference TRBV11-2 and TRBJ2-3): EAGVAQSPRYKIIEKRQSVAFWCNPISGHATLYWYQQILGQGPKLLIQFQNNGVVDDSQLPKDRFSAERLKGVDSTLKIQPAKLEDSAVYLCASSYTSGTDTQYFGPGTRLTVL.